A selection of T cell receptor beta chains follows, all from one sample in a study of blood T cell repertoires in COVID-19. Sequencing was performed with immunoSEQ multiplex PCR; in TCRdb, only in-frame clones are kept and a portion is missing. Of 110,000 or so clones listed, approximately 90% are singletons. The sequenced material came from peripheral blood. The origin of the receptors is an older woman who had recovered from COVID-19. Each CDR3 is given with its conserved first and last residue. Each record gives: V gene, J gene, CDR3 protein.

TRBV6-2/TRBV6-3	TRBJ2-5	CASSYLRLAKETQYF
TRBV7-2	TRBJ2-4	CASNIQGPPDIQYF
TRBV18	TRBJ2-5	CASSPRAGSGETQYF
TRBV19	TRBJ2-7	CASSNQGPGTNSYEQYF
TRBV5-1	TRBJ2-5	CASSQELETQYF
TRBV12-3/TRBV12-4	TRBJ1-4	CASGRLGEALFF
TRBV14	TRBJ1-1	CASSQGPGTEAFF
TRBV5-5	TRBJ2-6	CASSFDLSAVGSGANVLTF
TRBV7-9	TRBJ2-1	CASSLKREGQNEQFF
TRBV5-1	TRBJ2-5	CASSLEQGASETQYF
TRBV7-8	TRBJ2-1	CASSLVPLGGGTYNEQFF
TRBV7-2	TRBJ2-1	CASSLAWRSRDEQFF
TRBV18	TRBJ1-2	CASSPATGLSDGYTF
TRBV7-2	TRBJ1-5	CASSPRGVGAQHF
TRBV7-2	TRBJ2-6	CASSANRANVLTF
TRBV7-2	TRBJ2-3	CASSLFSGVSTDTQYF
TRBV28	TRBJ2-7	CASSFHRGTGGEQYF
TRBV27	TRBJ1-6	CASSPQGTTGSPLHF
TRBV19	TRBJ1-1	CASSYAEGTEAFF
TRBV3-1/TRBV3-2	TRBJ1-2	CASSQGGQGKDGYTF
TRBV6-2/TRBV6-3	TRBJ2-5	CASSRQGSPETQYF
TRBV10-3	TRBJ2-5	CAIRGQPQETQYF
TRBV11-2	TRBJ2-3	CASSLTGRADTQYF
TRBV6-5	TRBJ2-2	CASSPSGATGELFF
TRBV9	TRBJ1-1	CASSAGQGNTEAFF
TRBV6-1	TRBJ2-2	CASSERDSRSVYTGELFF
TRBV7-2	TRBJ2-7	CASSPQGGLPSYEQYF
TRBV9	TRBJ2-7	CASSIPTGGVYEQYF
TRBV6-1	TRBJ2-7	CASSRTGDSYEQYF
TRBV7-9	TRBJ2-7	CASSPSSAYEQYF
TRBV12-3/TRBV12-4	TRBJ2-4	CASRTREGNIQYF
TRBV6-2/TRBV6-3	TRBJ2-7	CASSPQNQAIEQYF
TRBV28	TRBJ1-6	CASTLRGGSYNSPLHF
TRBV2	TRBJ1-3	CASSVSEGNTIYF
TRBV9	TRBJ2-3	CASSATSGGATDTQYF
TRBV6-2/TRBV6-3	TRBJ2-6	CASSRMRVFSGANVLTF
TRBV28	TRBJ2-7	CASRQRDRKQYF
TRBV6-5	TRBJ2-7	CASSYGGVRYEQYF
TRBV6-4	TRBJ2-1	CASSLTERAPSLSREGQQFF
TRBV7-2	TRBJ2-5	CASNRLDQETQYF
TRBV20-1	TRBJ1-1	CSASRGNTEAFF
TRBV4-3	TRBJ2-2	CASSQEGLASEAGELFF
TRBV7-9	TRBJ1-1	CASSLLLMNTEAFF